One sample yielded the 21 T cell receptor beta chains listed below, sequenced in a study of CD8 T cells in ankylosing spondylitis. In TCRdb, the 5' RACE reads were re-called with MiXCR into one record per CDR3 protein. The table records more than 650,000 distinct CDR3 sequences, 12% of them present only once. Study-wide points: Characteristic, it appeared, of ankylosing spondylitis blood was a TCR beta motif of roughly 8 highly homologous variants.

For these receptors, no antigen is known. Material for sequencing was blood, either unsorted or a sorted T cell fraction (not recorded which). Receptors originate from a male donor with ankylosing spondylitis.

This clonotype has a count of ten or more. The V gene is TRBV5-1, the J gene TRBJ2-7; 9 positions agree with TRBD1. CDR1 is SGHRS, CDR2 YFSETQ, per germline. This CDR3 has 14 residues. The trim removed 0 bases at V and 5 bases at J, leaving 3 bases unmatched. The chain's CDR3 is CASSLGGQGDEQYF. The CDR3 region has the DNA TGCGCCAGCAGCTTGGGGGGACAGGGTGACGAGCAGTACTTC.

In this sample, this clonotype turned up many times. The J gene is TRBJ2-6, the V gene TRBV6-2 or TRBV6-3, with a weak D call TRBD1 (6 bases). The CDR3 covers 16 residues. Trimming removed 8 bases at V and 2 bases at J, with 16 bases between. Germline V gene lookup returns CDR1 MNHEY and CDR2 SVGEGT. CDR3: CASGPGHATGANVLTF. The CDR3 DNA reads as TGTGCCAGCGGACCGGGACACGCAACTGGGGCCAACGTCCTGACTTTC.

The chain couples TRBV18 to TRBJ2-5; D gene ambiguous. There are 15 residues in the CDR3. Germline assignment: CDR1 KGHSH and CDR2 LQKENI. V shed 0 bases and J shed 3 bases, with 11 bases lying between them. The CDR3 region is CASSPPAAQKETQYF. CDR3 nucleotides: TGTGCCAGCTCACCACCGGCGGCGCAAAAAGAGACCCAGTACTTC.

On this clonotype itself: This may arise from a read error, as a much more abundant clone is one base away. The rearrangement links TRBV10-3 to TRBJ2-5; D remains ambiguous. Trimming shortened V by 3 bases and J by 4 bases, and 3 bases separated the two germline ends. Germline V gives CDR1 ENHRY, CDR2 SYGVKD. The CDR3 consists of 11 residues. The CDR3 sequence: CAISEGETQYF. CDR3 sequence (DNA): TGTGCCATCAGTGAAGGAGAGACCCAGTACTTC.

The chain has TRBV20-1 and TRBJ2-1, with 8 bases lining up with TRBD2. Germline V gene sequence: CDR1 DFQATT, CDR2 SNEGSKA (reference sequence). The ends lost 5 bases at V and 6 bases at J; junction bases unmatched: 6. The CDR3 sequence is 13 residues long. The CDR3 is CSAQREIANEQFF. The CDR3 DNA reads as TGCAGTGCTCAGCGGGAGATTGCCAATGAGCAGTTCTTC.

V is TRBV10-3 and J is TRBJ2-1, with 9 positions matching TRBD2. CDR1 is ENHRY and CDR2 is SYGVKD in the germline V gene. After removal of 10 bases from V and 0 bases from J, the junction contained 4 bases not matched to a gene. The CDR3 contains 14 residues. The chain's CDR3 is CATKREDSYNEQFF. The CDR3 nucleotides read TGTGCCACCAAGCGGGAGGACTCCTACAATGAGCAGTTCTTC.

The chain couples TRBV20-1 to TRBJ1-1; D may be TRBD1 (5 bases). The CDR3 covers 10 residues. The V and J ends lost 3 bases and 11 bases respectively, with 10 bases between them. From germline, CDR1 is DFQATT and CDR2 SNEGSKA (reference sequence). The CDR3 protein is CSASRGIAFF. The CDR3 coding sequence is TGCAGTGCTAGCCGGGGGATCGCTTTCTTT.

This clonotype has a count of ten or more. The gene calls are TRBV10-3 and TRBJ1-2; TRBD1 agrees at 9 bases. CDR3 size: 13 residues. CDR1 and CDR2 (germline): ENHRY, SYGVKD. With 6 bases clipped from V and 5 bases from J, the junction kept 4 bases outside the gene matches. The CDR3 DNA sequence: TGTGCCATCAGCGGGGACAGGGAATATGGCTACACCTTC. Encoded protein: CAISGDREYGYTF.

This clonotype appeared many times. The chain has TRBV29-1 and TRBJ2-3; D is unresolved. The CDR3 contains 12 residues. Germline CDR1 reads SQVTM; CDR2 reads ANQGSEA. V lost 6 bases and J lost 6, with 13 bases in between. The chain's CDR3 is CSVALSWDTQYF. The CDR3 DNA sequence: TGCAGCGTGGCCTTAAGTTGGGATACGCAGTATTTT.

Many counts were recorded for this clonotype. The chain recombines TRBV12-3 or TRBV12-4 with TRBJ1-2; D is ambiguous. V shed 6 bases and J shed 5 bases, with 10 bases lying between them. The CDR3 is 12 residues long. DNA of the CDR3: TGTGCCAGCAGCCAAATGTCGTATGGCTACACCTTC. Amino acid sequence: CASSQMSYGYTF.

This clonotype was seen only a few times. The rearrangement joins TRBV7-8 to TRBJ1-5; D might be TRBD1 (5 bases). V was clipped by 2 bases and J by 5 bases, with 16 bases between them. CDR3 length equals 16 residues. The germline V gene encodes CDR1 SGHVS and CDR2 FQNEAQ. CDR3 sequence (DNA): TGTGCCAGCAGCTTACTGCAGGGAAGGTTCTATCAGCCCCAGCATTTT. Translating gives CASSLLQGRFYQPQHF. Filled out from reference TRBV7-8 and TRBJ1-5, the complete variable domain reads GAGVSQSPRYKVAKRGQDVALRCDPISGHVSLFWYQQALGQGPEFLTYFQNEAQLDKSGLPSDRFFAERPEGSVSTLKIQRTQQEDSAVYLCASSLLQGRFYQPQHFGDGTRLSIL.

This clonotype was observed a few times. The chain recombines TRBV20-1 with TRBJ2-7; possible D gene TRBD1, 6 bases. Between the trimmed V and J ends, which lost 3 bases and 5 bases, there was a span of 17 bases. The CDR3 length is 14 residues. The germline gives CDR1 DFQATT, CDR2 SNEGSKA (reference sequence). The CDR3 DNA follows: TGCAGTGCTAGGGTTACAGGGTACTCTGACGAGCAGTACTTC. The encoded protein is CSARVTGYSDEQYF.

This clonotype was counted ten times or more. CDR3 residues: CSAATGADTQYF. The CDR3 nucleotides are TGCAGCGCAGCTACAGGAGCAGATACGCAGTATTTT. The rearrangement links TRBV29-1 to TRBJ2-3; D is possibly TRBD1 (5 bases). V dropped 7 bases and J dropped 4 bases, with 12 bases sitting between them. The CDR3 sequence is 12 residues long. Germline values: CDR1 SQVTM, CDR2 ANQGSEA.

In its sample, this clonotype was seen a few times. J is TRBJ1-4 and V is TRBV7-2, with D uncertain. The CDR3 totals 16 residues. Trimming took 0 bases from V and 3 from J, leaving 11 bases between them. Germline V CDR1 and CDR2: SGHTA, FQGNSA. The CDR3 bases are TGTGCCAGCAGCTTAGCGGGAGGAGTACCTAATGAAAAACTGTTTTTT. Translating gives CASSLAGGVPNEKLFF. Drawing the rest from reference TRBV7-2 and TRBJ1-4, the complete variable domain is GAGVSQSPSNKVTEKGKDVELRCDPISGHTALYWYRQSLGQGLEFLIYFQGNSAPDKSGLPSDRFSAERTGGSVSTLTIQRTQQEDSAVYLCASSLAGGVPNEKLFFGSGTQLSVL.

CDR3 DNA sequence: TGCAGTGCCTGCACAGACCAAGAGACCCAGTACTTC. It codes for CSACTDQETQYF. The chain has TRBV20-1 and TRBJ2-5, with unresolved D. CDR1 DFQATT and CDR2 SNEGSKA come from the germline V gene (reference sequence). The germline V and J ends were trimmed by 6 bases and 0 bases, with 8 bases remaining between them. This CDR3 spans 12 amino acids.

Only a few counts were recorded for this clonotype. The chain joins TRBV25-1 to TRBJ2-1, with 7 bases aligning to TRBD1. The CDR3 sequence is 16 residues long. Germline V lookup: CDR1 MGHDK, CDR2 SYGVNS. The trim removed 3 bases at V and 4 bases at J, leaving 9 bases unmatched. The CDR3 DNA reads TGTGCCAGCAGTGATCGTACAGGGGCCCGTTACAATGAGCAGTTCTTC. Translation gives CASSDRTGARYNEQFF.

This chain connects TRBV5-6 to TRBJ1-5; 8 bases map to TRBD1. The V gene end was trimmed by 4 bases and the J gene end by 5 bases; junction bases not matched to a gene: 8. This CDR3 has 15 amino acids. Germline V gene data show CDR1 as SGHDT and CDR2 as YYEEEE. CDR3 amino acids: CASSLQGASYQPQHF. The DNA for the CDR3 is TGTGCCAGCAGCCTTCAGGGGGCTTCTTATCAGCCCCAGCATTTT.

The chain recombines TRBV4-1 with TRBJ1-4; no reliable D call. Trimming left V 1 base short and J 7 bases short, with 13 bases between. Germline assignment: CDR1 MGHRA and CDR2 YSYEKL. The CDR3 covers 15 residues. The CDR3 is CASSQASPIGEKLFF. The CDR3 coding sequence is TGCGCCAGCAGCCAAGCTTCCCCTATTGGTGAAAAACTGTTTTTT.

The chain uses TRBV20-1 and TRBJ1-2; D is possibly TRBD1 (6 bases). The germline CDR1 and CDR2 sequences are DFQATT and SNEGSKA (reference sequence). CDR3 size: 13 residues. The ends were cut back, 2 bases at V and 4 bases at J, with 11 bases in the middle. The CDR3 sequence is CSARPTGIYGYTF. The CDR3 region has the DNA TGCAGTGCTAGACCGACAGGAATCTATGGCTACACCTTC.

The chain is built from TRBV5-1 and TRBJ2-7, with D tentatively TRBD1 or TRBD2 (5 bases each). The CDR3 extends over 13 amino acids. The ends were cut back, 3 bases at V and 3 bases at J, with 10 bases in the middle. Germline V gene data show CDR1 as SGHRS and CDR2 as YFSETQ. DNA of the CDR3: TGCGCCAGCAGCTCCGGGACGTACTACGAGCAGTACTTC. Its protein product is CASSSGTYYEQYF.

In this sample, this clonotype turned up a few times. This chain links TRBV12-3 or TRBV12-4 with TRBJ1-1; D not resolved. Trimming left V 6 bases short and J 3 bases short, with 11 bases between. The CDR3 covers 13 residues. The CDR3 sequence is CASSPASDTEAFF. Here the CDR3 DNA reads TGTGCCAGCAGCCCGGCCAGCGACACTGAAGCTTTCTTT.